These T cell receptor beta chains were read from a single sample in a study of blood T cell repertoires in COVID-19. Sequenced by immunoSEQ multiplex PCR; TCRdb stores in-frame clones only, minus some. The sample lists more than 250,000 clones, around 85% seen once, with 4% to 6% in the top ten. The sample taken for sequencing was peripheral blood. The receptors originated from a middle-aged man with active or convalescent COVID-19. The CDR3 runs from the conserved cysteine through the conserved F or W. Fields, in order: V gene, D gene, J gene, clone size, CDR3 protein, CDR3 DNA. A D gene is named only where the DNA matches it firmly. Expanded clones are given a class, and other clones once, few, many or no size at all.

V: TRBV9; D: .; J: TRBJ2-3; size: .; CDR3: CASSGDGRPGTDTQYF; DNA: TGTGCCAGCAGCGGAGACGGCCGACCGGGGACAGATACGCAGTATTTT
V: TRBV7-6; D: TRBD1; J: TRBJ2-2; size: many; CDR3: CASSLGQGLGAGELFF; DNA: TGTGCCAGCAGCTTAGGACAGGGGCTGGGTGCCGGGGAGCTGTTTTTT
V: TRBV5-8; D: TRBD1; J: TRBJ2-2; size: .; CDR3: CASRAWTGEGELFF; DNA: TGTGCCAGCAGAGCCTGGACAGGGGAAGGGGAGCTGTTTTTT
V: TRBV3-1/TRBV3-2; D: TRBD1; J: TRBJ2-5; size: few; CDR3: CASSPGQGLTQYF; DNA: TGTGCCAGCAGCCCGGGACAGGGGTTGACCCAGTACTTC
V: TRBV4-3; D: .; J: TRBJ1-5; size: .; CDR3: CASSQDRATGQPQHF; DNA: TGCGCCAGCAGCCAAGATAGGGCTACAGGTCAGCCCCAGCATTTT
V: TRBV15; D: TRBD1; J: TRBJ2-7; size: .; CDR3: CATSRDSPGTGVEQYF; DNA: TGTGCCACCAGCAGAGATTCCCCCGGGACAGGGGTCGAGCAGTACTTC
V: TRBV5-1; D: .; J: TRBJ1-2; size: .; CDR3: CASSSDSRYGYTF; DNA: TGCGCCAGCAGCTCAGACAGCCGCTATGGCTACACCTTC
V: TRBV30; D: .; J: TRBJ2-5; size: .; CDR3: CAWTDGFSYQETQYF; DNA: TGTGCCTGGACCGATGGCTTCTCGTACCAAGAGACCCAGTACTTC
V: TRBV30; D: .; J: TRBJ1-1; size: .; CDR3: CAWSSPVGLNTEAFF; DNA: TGTGCCTGGAGTAGTCCTGTGGGCCTGAACACTGAAGCTTTCTTT
V: TRBV7-8; D: TRBD1; J: TRBJ1-1; size: .; CDR3: CASSRGQGATEAFF; DNA: TGTGCCAGCAGCCGCGGACAGGGGGCAACTGAAGCTTTCTTT
V: TRBV6-1; D: .; J: TRBJ2-5; size: once; CDR3: CASSEGQGPWPQYF; DNA: TGTGCCAGCAGTGAAGGGCAGGGCCCATGGCCCCAGTACTTC
V: TRBV7-2; D: TRBD2; J: TRBJ2-3; size: .; CDR3: CASSATSGGSTDTQYF; DNA: TGTGCCAGCAGCGCCACTAGCGGGGGGAGCACAGATACGCAGTATTTT
V: TRBV5-1; D: TRBD2; J: TRBJ2-7; size: .; CDR3: CASSLAPSSGTYEQYF; DNA: TGCGCCAGCAGCTTGGCCCCTAGTAGCGGGACTTACGAGCAGTACTTC
V: TRBV19; D: TRBD2; J: TRBJ2-1; size: .; CDR3: CASSIGYSGMGNEQFF; DNA: TGTGCCAGTAGTATAGGGTACAGCGGGATGGGGAATGAGCAGTTCTTC
V: TRBV2; D: .; J: TRBJ1-2; size: .; CDR3: CASSDGVGGYTF; DNA: TGTGCCAGCAGTGACGGGGTGGGTGGCTACACCTTC
V: TRBV4-1; D: TRBD2; J: TRBJ2-1; size: .; CDR3: CASSRSSGRAYNEQFF; DNA: TGCGCCAGCAGCCGTTCTAGCGGGAGGGCCTACAATGAGCAGTTCTTC
V: TRBV6-5; D: .; J: TRBJ2-6; size: .; CDR3: CASSFQGSGANVLTF; DNA: TGTGCCAGCAGTTTCCAGGGCTCTGGGGCCAACGTCCTGACTTTC
V: TRBV7-2; D: .; J: TRBJ1-6; size: .; CDR3: CASSLMERDSPLHF; DNA: TGTGCCAGCAGCTTAATGGAGAGGGATTCACCCCTCCACTTT
V: TRBV6-5; D: .; J: TRBJ1-4; size: once; CDR3: CASSFGIREKLFF; DNA: TGTGCCAGCAGTTTCGGGATTAGAGAAAAACTGTTTTTT